This TCR beta chain was identified in a study of cytomegalovirus exposure and HLA in healthy donors. Repertoires were generated with immunoSEQ multiplex PCR, while TCRdb's copy carries only in-frame clones and drops some. This table holds 100,000 to 150,000 clones, approximately 88% found once. V was shortened by 2 bases and J by 4 bases, with 17 bases between the two germline ends. This CDR3 has 16 amino acids. CDR1 is MRHNA and CDR2 is SNTAGT in the germline V gene. On this clone: The antigen remains undetermined.

Study-wide results and limits: According to a subsequent analysis, TCR clusters identified in the first cohort showed a tendency to co-occur across the 100 to 150 validation repertoires. In vitro confirmation showed three CMV-associated chains to be CMV antigen specific. Reports credit the classifier with highly specific, highly sensitive diagnosis of cytomegalovirus status. There were some public TCRs occurring in many donors, but most TCR sequences were rare.

Source material: PBMCs. The TCR was taken from a woman between 18 and 29 years old in good health and CMV-seronegative. The chain employs TRBV6-4 and TRBJ1-1; D unresolved. The CDR3 DNA reads TGTGCCAGCAGTGACCCCCGGGAATTGTGGGGCACTGAAGCTTTCTTT. This gives the protein CASSDPRELWGTEAFF.